The next 8 T cell receptor beta chains were all read from a single sample in a study of technical replicates of blood from a few donors. The table came from immunoSEQ multiplex PCR; TCRdb's copy has only in-frame clones and leaves some out. The sample yields 60,000 to 75,000 clones, less than 98% seen once. Sequenced input: T cells isolated from PBMCs. These receptors all come from a human donor in good health.

CDR3 sequence: CASSLNQDYEQYF. CDR3 bases: TGCGCCAGCAGCTTGAATCAGGACTACGAGCAGTACTTC. The chain uses TRBV5-1 and TRBJ2-7; D gene unclear. Germline-derived CDR1 and CDR2 are SGHRS and YFSETQ. Trimming pared 1 base from V and 3 bases from J, leaving 8 bases between. The CDR3 is made up of 13 amino acids.

CDR3 coding DNA: TGTGCCAGCAGTCCCAGGGAAGGGACTGAAGCTTTCTTT. It is translated as CASSPREGTEAFF. The rearrangement uses TRBV2 and TRBJ1-1, with TRBD1 as a possible D gene (5 bases). Germline V gene data show CDR1 as SNHLY and CDR2 as FYNNEI. Trimming removed 5 bases from V and 5 bases from J, with 12 bases in between. The CDR3 has 13 residues.

The V gene is TRBV6-5, the J gene TRBJ2-4, with D possibly TRBD1 on 6 matching bases. This CDR3 contains 15 residues. Germline V gene sequence: CDR1 MNHEY, CDR2 SVGAGI. The V gene lost 6 bases and the J gene lost 0 bases, with 12 bases spanning the gap. The CDR3 loop reads CASSPGTLAKNIQYF. Written as DNA, the CDR3 is TGTGCCAGCAGCCCCGGGACATTAGCCAAAAACATTCAGTACTTC.

The chain recombines TRBV23-1 with TRBJ2-5, with D perhaps matching TRBD2 (7 bases). TRBV23-1 is flagged as an ORF with uncertain function. The V end lost 5 bases, the J end lost 4 bases, and 14 bases lay between the germline ends. The CDR3 length is 14 residues. The CDR3 is CASSREGRGETQYF. DNA of the CDR3: TGCGCCAGCAGTAGGGAGGGCAGGGGAGAGACCCAGTACTTC.

The J gene is TRBJ1-1, the V gene TRBV27; 7 bases match TRBD1. Germline CDR1 reads MNHEY; CDR2 reads SMNVEV (reference sequence). V shed 6 bases, J shed 5 bases, and the junction held 9 bases outside the gene matches. This CDR3 region has 14 residues. CDR3 nucleotides: TGTGCCAGCAGGTTACAGGGGTCAAATACTGAAGCTTTCTTT. Translating it yields CASRLQGSNTEAFF.

The V call is TRBV7-3, the J call TRBJ2-7, with 9 bases identical to TRBD2. With V trimmed by 6 bases and J by 6 bases, 9 bases remained unmatched. The germline gives CDR1 SGHTA, CDR2 FQGTGA. The CDR3 is 14 residues long. CDR3 amino acids: CASRASGRPGEQYF. CDR3 DNA sequence: TGTGCCAGCAGGGCCAGCGGGAGGCCAGGCGAGCAGTACTTC. Full variable domain (rest looked up from reference TRBV7-3 and TRBJ2-7): GAGVSQTPSNKVTEKGKYVELRCDPISGHTALYWYRQSLGQGPEFLIYFQGTGAADDSGLPNDRFFAVRPEGSVSTLKIQRTERGDSAVYLCASRASGRPGEQYFGPGTRLTVT.

The rearrangement joins TRBV29-1 to TRBJ2-7; D might be TRBD2 (6 bases). V shed 4 bases and J shed 1 base, with 11 bases lying between them. This CDR3 spans 13 amino acids. CDR1 SQVTM and CDR2 ANQGSEA come from the germline V gene. CDR3 in DNA: TGCAGCGTTGTGGGACGGGGGTCCTACGAGCAGTACTTC. Translated, it gives CSVVGRGSYEQYF.

The rearrangement uses TRBV6-1 and TRBJ2-7, with 9 nucleotides matching TRBD1. The CDR3 runs 14 residues. V was pared by 8 bases and J by 6 bases, with 11 bases of the junction left unmatched. Germline CDR1 is MNHNS and CDR2 is SASEGT. DNA of the CDR3: TGTGCCAGCGAACCGGGACAGGGATCGTTCGAGCAGTACTTC. This sequence encodes CASEPGQGSFEQYF.